This record concerns one TCR beta chain sequence. Its antigen remains undetermined. No much larger clone is present one base from it, and per-base qualities are unavailable. Trimming takes 5 bases off V and 8 bases off J; junction bases not matched to a gene: 7. Reading from cysteine to phenylalanine, the CDR3 counts 14 amino acids. Left in the record is the CDR3 DNA by itself, 42 bases read in frame from the first base. CDR1 and CDR2, looked up from the germline V gene, are ENHRY and SYGVKD. TCRdb shows the sequencer as Illumina HiSeq 1500. The public reads were reprocessed in TCRdb via fastp at Q25 and MiXCR, keeping in-frame beta chains. Entries that share a CDR3 protein sequence are merged under the most common genes and DNA. The sample records just under 500,000 distinct CDR3 sequences, around 30% of which are singletons. The biggest ten clones account for under 20% of the sample. The data derive from a study of T cell repertoires in cytomegalovirus infection (dated by TCRdb to the late 2010s). Background for the entire study: Alongside well-studied HLA-B-restricted epitopes, the peptide stimulations were aimed at recently identified HLA-C-restricted CMV epitopes, whose presentation resists viral immunomodulation. The HLA type of each donor mattered for the analysis, because public TCR beta signatures pointed to carriage of CMV infection along with the matching HLA type. The paper as a whole reports these results and caveats: In the ex vivo response, HLA-C-restricted CMV-specific TCR beta clonotypes were dominant, and in two of eight donors the single most frequent clonotype came from this HLA-C-restricted group. In both this cohort and an independent cohort of several hundred donors, the cumulative frequency of public TCR beta family members distinguished carriers of CMV infection plus the relevant HLA type.

The sample's treatment or condition label, decoded: in vitro stimulation with specific CMV peptide epitopes to enrich CMV-specific T cells. The clonotype was recovered from a human donor in good health (CMV status not recorded). Some clones in this sample may be carry-over from other donors' samples. The source material was cultured PBMCs, sampled from culture after CMV antigen stimulation. The rearranged segments are TRBV10-3 and TRBJ1-3; 9 junctional bases match TRBD1. The CDR3 region: CAISPRTGADTIYF. At the DNA level, the sequence is TGTGCCATCAGTCCCCGGACAGGGGCGGACACCATATATTTT.